One sample yielded the 18 T cell receptor beta chains listed below, sequenced in a study of cytomegalovirus exposure and HLA in healthy donors. Primers for the PCR totalled 60 Vbeta and 13 Jbeta. Repertoires were generated with immunoSEQ multiplex PCR, while TCRdb's copy carries only in-frame clones and drops some. Of approximately 150,000 clones listed, just under 75% were seen once; the top ten hold 1.5% to 2%. Sequencing was done on a sample of PBMCs. The origin of the receptors is a woman between 18 and 29 years old in good health and CMV-seronegative.

The chain has TRBV11-2 and TRBJ2-7; 8 nucleotides agree with TRBD2. The germline CDR1 and CDR2 sequences are SGHAT and FQNNGV. V lost 2 bases to trimming and J lost 0 bases; unmatched junction nucleotides: 9. CDR3 length equals 17 residues. As DNA, the CDR3 is TGTGCCAGCAGCTTATTGAGCGGGGGCGGAATCTCCTACGAGCAGTACGTC. It encodes CASSLLSGGGISYEQYV.

This chain connects TRBV6-4 to TRBJ2-3; 11 bases agree with TRBD1. V lost 3 bases to trimming and J lost 6 bases; unmatched junction nucleotides: 2. Germline V gene lookup returns CDR1 MRHNA and CDR2 SNTAGT. There are 14 residues in the CDR3. DNA for the CDR3: TGTGCCAGCAGTGAACGGACAGGGGGCGATACGCAGTATTTT. Its translation: CASSERTGGDTQYF.

J is TRBJ2-7 and V is TRBV6-1; perhaps TRBD1 as D (6 bases). CDR1 is MNHNS and CDR2 is SASEGT in the germline V gene. The CDR3 loop spans 15 amino acids. The V end lost 4 bases, the J end lost 2 bases, and 15 bases lay between the germline ends. CDR3 nucleotide sequence: TGTGCCAGCAGTGTCGTACTCAGGGGTCCCTACGAGCAGTACGTC. Its translation: CASSVVLRGPYEQYV.

The V and J genes are TRBV9 and TRBJ1-2, with a weak D call TRBD1 (6 bases). Germline lookup yields CDR1 SGDLS and CDR2 YYNGEE. V dropped 3 bases and J dropped 4 bases, with 13 bases sitting between them. CDR3 length equals 14 residues. CDR3 amino acids: CASSDRDTIYGYTF. The CDR3, as DNA: TGTGCCAGCAGCGACCGGGACACGATCTATGGCTACACCTTC.

The chain is built from TRBV9 and TRBJ2-5; TRBD1 matches 7 bases. Germline lookup yields CDR1 SGDLS and CDR2 YYNGEE. The CDR3 sequence is 15 residues long. V dropped 0 bases and J dropped 2; count of bases not matched to a gene: 4. The CDR3: CASSVGDRLQETQYF. The CDR3 DNA sequence: TGTGCCAGCAGCGTAGGGGACAGATTACAAGAGACCCAGTACTTC.

The chain is built from TRBV11-2 and TRBJ2-3; 13 bases match TRBD2. V lost 4 bases to trimming and J lost 2 bases; unmatched junction nucleotides: 6. CDR1 is SGHAT, CDR2 FQNNGV, per germline. The CDR3 is 17 residues long. For the CDR3, the DNA is TGTGCCAGCAGCTCGAGACTAGCGGGGGGCCTCACAGATACGCAGTATTTT. This translates into CASSSRLAGGLTDTQYF. The full variable domain, in which reference TRBV11-2 and TRBJ2-3 provide the parts outside the CDR3, is EAGVAQSPRYKIIEKRQSVAFWCNPISGHATLYWYQQILGQGPKLLIQFQNNGVVDDSQLPKDRFSAERLKGVDSTLKIQPAKLEDSAVYLCASSSRLAGGLTDTQYFGPGTRLTVL.

This sequence joins TRBV28 and TRBJ2-3; 10 nucleotides align to TRBD2. The germline V gene has CDR1 MDHEN and CDR2 SYDVKM. V shed 9 bases and J 0 bases; nucleotides not matched to a gene: 12. The CDR3 has 17 residues. The CDR3 DNA reads TGTGCCAGTAGTGGAGCTGCTAGCGGGGGTAGCACAGATACGCAGTATTTT. Translation gives CASSGAASGGSTDTQYF.

The genes are TRBV20-1 and TRBJ2-3; D gene unclear. The V and J ends lost 6 bases and 5 bases respectively, with 9 bases between them. The CDR3 is made up of 11 amino acids. Per the germline V gene, CDR1 is DFQATT and CDR2 is SNEGSKA (reference sequence). CDR3 nucleotide sequence: TGCAGTGCCCGCCTCGGAGATACGCAGTATTTT. Its protein product is CSARLGDTQYF.

The chain is built from TRBV18 and TRBJ1-3, with D maybe TRBD1 (6 bases). The CDR3 is made up of 17 amino acids. V shed 2 bases and J shed 2 bases, with 16 bases lying between them. Germline loops: CDR1 KGHSH, CDR2 LQKENI. The CDR3 nucleotides are TGTGCCAGCTCACCAATACAGGGCCGGGGTCCTGGAAACACCATATATTTT. This codes for CASSPIQGRGPGNTIYF. The full variable domain, with the rest looked up from reference TRBV18 and TRBJ1-3, is NAGVMQNPRHLVRRRGQEARLRCSPMKGHSHVYWYRQLPEEGLKFMVYLQKENIIDESGMPKERFSAEFPKEGPSILRIQQVVRGDSAAYFCASSPIQGRGPGNTIYFGEGSWLTVV.

This chain joins TRBV11-3 and TRBJ2-3, with 8 bases aligning to TRBD2. Germline CDR1 and CDR2: SGHNT and YENEEA. V dropped 0 bases and J dropped 7; count of bases not matched to a gene: 9. The CDR3 length is 16 residues. Here the CDR3 DNA reads TGTGCCAGCAGCTTAGATCCCGGGAGGGCCTCGAATACGCAGTATTTT. Its protein product is CASSLDPGRASNTQYF. The full variable domain, with the rest looked up from reference TRBV11-3 and TRBJ2-3, is EAGVVQSPRYKIIEKKQPVAFWCNPISGHNTLYWYLQNLGQGPELLIRYENEEAVDDSQLPKDRFSAERLKGVDSTLKIQPAELGDSAVYLCASSLDPGRASNTQYFGPGTRLTVL.

The V and J genes are TRBV27 and TRBJ1-1; a weak D match, TRBD1 (6 bases). CDR3 length: 13 amino acids. Trimming took 6 bases from V and 5 from J, leaving 13 bases between them. CDR1 and CDR2 from the germline V gene are MNHEY and SMNVEV (reference sequence). The CDR3 DNA reads as TGTGCCAGCAGCAGAAGCAGGGGTACTGAAGCTTTCTTT. Amino acids: CASSRSRGTEAFF.

V is TRBV6-4 and J is TRBJ2-4; the D is unclear. The CDR3 is 15 residues long. Trimming removed 4 bases from V and 0 bases from J, with 10 bases in between. CDR1 is MRHNA and CDR2 is SNTAGT in the germline V gene. The CDR3 protein is CASSGQVLAKNIQYF. As DNA, the CDR3 is TGTGCCAGCAGTGGGCAGGTCCTAGCCAAAAACATTCAGTACTTC.

This sequence joins TRBV4-3 and TRBJ1-4; tentative D call: TRBD1 (6 bases). CDR3 length: 15 amino acids. The V and J ends lost 0 bases and 7 bases respectively, with 12 bases between them. Germline V gives CDR1 LGHNA, CDR2 YSLEER. The CDR3 nucleotides are TGCGCCAGCAGCCAAGAGGGCCAAGGGGGTGAAAAACTGTTTTTT. This translates into CASSQEGQGGEKLFF.

The gene calls are TRBV9 and TRBJ1-1; the D gene is possibly TRBD1 (5 bases). Germline CDR1 reads SGDLS; CDR2 reads YYNGEE. The CDR3 length is 13 residues. Trimming cost V 3 bases and J 4 bases, with 10 bases left between them. The CDR3 DNA follows: TGTGCCAGCAGCGGGCAGGGTGCCACTGAAGCTTTCTTT. This translates into CASSGQGATEAFF.

DNA for the CDR3: TGTGCCAGCAGCTCAGTGGGGGGACTAGTCGGGGACCAGTACTTC. Translated: CASSSVGGLVGDQYF. The rearrangement links TRBV9 to TRBJ2-5; TRBD2 aligns across 8 bases. Germline CDR1 SGDLS, CDR2 YYNGEE. The CDR3 spans 15 residues. V lost 4 bases to trimming and J lost 10 bases; unmatched junction nucleotides: 15.

This rearrangement joins TRBV5-1 to TRBJ2-7; maybe TRBD1 (7 bases). Germline V CDR1 and CDR2: SGHRS, YFSETQ. This CDR3 is built from 15 residues. Trimming took 0 bases from V and 0 from J, leaving 10 bases between them. This CDR3 is CASSLGRGPSYEQYF. Here the CDR3 DNA reads TGCGCCAGCAGCTTGGGGAGGGGGCCCTCCTACGAGCAGTACTTC.

This clone was found a few times. V usage is TRBV7-6 and J usage is TRBJ1-3; TRBD1 agrees at 7 bases. CDR1 and CDR2 from the germline V gene are SGHVS and FNYEAQ. Germline trimming cut 4 bases from V and 4 bases from J; bases unmatched to any gene: 7. The CDR3 is 15 residues long. The CDR3 DNA is TGTGCCAGCAGCTCCTACAAGGACAGGGGAAACACCATATATTTT. This sequence encodes CASSSYKDRGNTIYF.

This clone was detected a few times. The chain combines TRBV6-5 with TRBJ2-7; tentative D call: TRBD1 (6 bases). Between the trimmed V and J ends, which lost 2 bases and 1 base, there was a span of 15 bases. The germline CDR1 and CDR2 sequences are MNHEY and SVGAGI. This CDR3 spans 16 amino acids. DNA of the CDR3: TGTGCCAGCAGTTACCATTATCAGGGGAAATCCTACGAGCAGTACTTC. It yields the protein CASSYHYQGKSYEQYF.